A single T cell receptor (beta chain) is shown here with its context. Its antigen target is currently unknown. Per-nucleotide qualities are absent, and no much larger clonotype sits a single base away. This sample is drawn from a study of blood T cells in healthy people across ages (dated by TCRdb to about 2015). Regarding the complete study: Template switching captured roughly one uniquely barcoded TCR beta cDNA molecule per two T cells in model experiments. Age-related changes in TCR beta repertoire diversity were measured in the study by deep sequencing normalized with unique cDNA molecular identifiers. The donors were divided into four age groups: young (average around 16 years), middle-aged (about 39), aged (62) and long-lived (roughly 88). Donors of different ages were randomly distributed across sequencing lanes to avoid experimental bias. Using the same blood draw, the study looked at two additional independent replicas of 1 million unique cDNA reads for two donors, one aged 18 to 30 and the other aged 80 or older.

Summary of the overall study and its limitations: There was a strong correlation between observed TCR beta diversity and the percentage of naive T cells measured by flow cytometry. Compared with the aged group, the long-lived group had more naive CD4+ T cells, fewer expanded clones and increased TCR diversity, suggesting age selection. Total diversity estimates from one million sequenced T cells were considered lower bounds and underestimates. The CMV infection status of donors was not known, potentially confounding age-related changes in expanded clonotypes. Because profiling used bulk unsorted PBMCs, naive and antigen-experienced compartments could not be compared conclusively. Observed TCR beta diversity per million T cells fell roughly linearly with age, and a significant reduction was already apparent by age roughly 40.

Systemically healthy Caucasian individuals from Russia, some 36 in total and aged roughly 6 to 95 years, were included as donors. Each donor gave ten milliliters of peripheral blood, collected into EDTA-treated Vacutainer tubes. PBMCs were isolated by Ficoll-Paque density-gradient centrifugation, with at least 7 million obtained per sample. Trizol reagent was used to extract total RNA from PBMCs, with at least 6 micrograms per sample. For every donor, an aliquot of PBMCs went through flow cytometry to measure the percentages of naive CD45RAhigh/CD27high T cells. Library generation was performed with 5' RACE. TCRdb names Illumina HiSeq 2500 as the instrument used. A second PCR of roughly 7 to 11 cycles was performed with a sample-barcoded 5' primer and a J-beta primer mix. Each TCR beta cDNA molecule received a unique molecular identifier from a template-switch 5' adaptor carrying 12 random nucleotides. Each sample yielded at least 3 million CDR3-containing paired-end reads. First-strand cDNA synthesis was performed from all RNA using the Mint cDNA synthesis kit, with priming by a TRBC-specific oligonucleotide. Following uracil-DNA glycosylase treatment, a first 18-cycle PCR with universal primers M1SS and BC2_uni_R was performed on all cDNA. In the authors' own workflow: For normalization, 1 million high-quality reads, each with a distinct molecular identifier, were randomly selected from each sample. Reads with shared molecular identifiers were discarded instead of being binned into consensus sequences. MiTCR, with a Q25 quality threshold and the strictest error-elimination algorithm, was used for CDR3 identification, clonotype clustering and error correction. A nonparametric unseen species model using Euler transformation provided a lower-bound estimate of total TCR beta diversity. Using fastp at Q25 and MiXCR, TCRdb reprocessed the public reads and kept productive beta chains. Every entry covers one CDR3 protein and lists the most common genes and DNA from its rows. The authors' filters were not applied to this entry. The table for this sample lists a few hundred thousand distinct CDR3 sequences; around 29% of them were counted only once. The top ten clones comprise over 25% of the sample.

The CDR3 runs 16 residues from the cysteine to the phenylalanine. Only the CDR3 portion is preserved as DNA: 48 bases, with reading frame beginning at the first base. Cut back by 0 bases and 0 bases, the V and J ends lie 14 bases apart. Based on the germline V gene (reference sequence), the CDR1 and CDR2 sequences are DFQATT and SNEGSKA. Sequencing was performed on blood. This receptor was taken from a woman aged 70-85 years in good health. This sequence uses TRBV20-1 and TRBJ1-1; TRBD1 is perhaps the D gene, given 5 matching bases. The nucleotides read TGCAGTGCTAGAGAAGGCCCCTGGGGCTTGAACACTGAAGCTTTCTTT. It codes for CSAREGPWGLNTEAFF.